Listed here are 6 T cell receptor beta chains from one sample, sequenced in a study of shared clonotypes between healthy human individuals. Some clones are missing from TCRdb's copy, which holds only in-frame ones; the method was immunoSEQ multiplex PCR. The data hold about 1.1 million clones, with 60% to 80% observed a single time. The material sequenced was memory CD4+ T cells from PBMCs. Subset reported: CD45RA-negative fraction. These receptors were taken from a man between 18 and 29 years old in good health. Some clones in this sample may be carry-over from other donors' samples.

This sequence joins TRBV9 and TRBJ2-7; 10 bases align to TRBD2. V shed 0 bases and J 7 bases; nucleotides not matched to a gene: 10. Germline assignment: CDR1 SGDLS and CDR2 YYNGEE. The CDR3 runs 16 residues. This CDR3 is CASSVATSGSLGEQYF. CDR3 bases: TGTGCCAGCAGCGTAGCGACTAGCGGGTCCCTGGGGGAGCAGTACTTC.

This chain links TRBV6-5 with TRBJ2-5; TRBD1 matches at 8 bases. CDR3 length: 14 amino acids. Germline CDR1 MNHEY, CDR2 SVGAGI. Germline trimming cut 6 bases from V and 5 bases from J; bases unmatched to any gene: 8. The CDR3 reads CASRPNRGRETQYF. For the CDR3, the DNA is TGTGCCAGCAGACCCAACAGGGGGAGGGAGACCCAGTACTTC.

Comment on this clone: A much larger clone sits a single nucleotide away, making a read error possible. This sequence joins TRBV7-2 and TRBJ2-5; 7 bases match TRBD1. Losses at the gene ends were 3 bases for V and 2 bases for J; bases not matched to a gene: 3. CDR3 length equals 14 residues. Germline V CDR1 and CDR2: SGHTA, FQGNSA. The CDR3, as DNA: TGTGCCAGCAGCTTGGGGACAGCACAAGAGACCCAGTACTTC. It codes for CASSLGTAQETQYF.

The chain links TRBV27 to TRBJ1-6; D uncertain. The germline gives CDR1 MNHEY, CDR2 SMNVEV (reference sequence). The CDR3 is 13 residues long. V gave up 6 bases and J gave up 10 bases, with 13 bases separating them. The CDR3 sequence is CASSPGANSPLHF. The CDR3 DNA sequence: TGTGCCAGCAGCCCGGGCGCAAACTCACCCCTCCACTTT.

The chain combines TRBV18 with TRBJ2-2, with D perhaps matching TRBD1 or TRBD2 (6 bases each). The germline V gene encodes CDR1 KGHSH and CDR2 LQKENI. This CDR3 contains 16 residues. The V and J ends lost 0 bases and 1 base respectively, with 9 bases between them. CDR3 region: CASSPPGGVNTGELFF. The DNA for the CDR3 is TGTGCCAGCTCACCACCGGGGGGCGTGAACACCGGGGAGCTGTTTTTT.

The CDR3 region is CASSVTRNNEQFF. CDR3 bases: TGTGCCAGCAGCGTAACCCGGAACAATGAGCAGTTCTTC. The gene calls are TRBV11-1 and TRBJ2-1; D remains unclear. Trimming pared 5 bases from V and 5 bases from J, leaving 10 bases between. Germline CDR1 SGHAT, CDR2 FQDESV (reference sequence). CDR3 length: 13 amino acids. Variable domain in full (rest from reference TRBV11-1 and TRBJ2-1): EAEVAQSPRYKITEKSQAVAFWCDPISGHATLYWYRQILGQGPELLVQFQDESVVDDSQLPKDRFSAERLKGVDSTLKIQPAELGDSAMYLCASSVTRNNEQFFGPGTRLTVL.